The next 26 T cell receptor beta chains were all read from a single sample in a study of technical replicates of blood from a handful of donors. The assay was immunoSEQ multiplex PCR, and TCRdb's table has in-frame clones only and misses some. The sample yields over 50,000 clones, approximately 97% seen once. Specimen: T cells isolated from PBMCs. These receptors were taken from a human donor in good health.

The chain recombines TRBV27 with TRBJ2-4; no definite D call. Trimming stripped 7 bases from V and 10 bases from J, with 17 bases between. This CDR3 is built from 13 residues. Germline assignment: CDR1 MNHEY and CDR2 SMNVEV (reference sequence). This CDR3 is CASNLAFEWIQYF. CDR3 DNA: TGTGCCAGCAACCTTGCCTTCGAGTGGATTCAGTACTTC.

The chain employs TRBV7-3 and TRBJ2-3, with 8 bases matching TRBD2. CDR1 is SGHTA, CDR2 FQGTGA, per germline. The V gene end was trimmed by 5 bases and the J gene end by 2 bases; junction bases not matched to a gene: 6. This CDR3 is built from 15 residues. The CDR3 sequence is CASSRTSGPTDTQYF. Here the CDR3 DNA reads TGTGCCAGCAGCCGCACTAGCGGTCCCACAGATACGCAGTATTTT. The whole variable domain, remainder taken from reference TRBV7-3 and TRBJ2-3, is GAGVSQTPSNKVTEKGKYVELRCDPISGHTALYWYRQSLGQGPEFLIYFQGTGAADDSGLPNDRFFAVRPEGSVSTLKIQRTERGDSAVYLCASSRTSGPTDTQYFGPGTRLTVL.

This chain links TRBV10-3 with TRBJ2-5; the match to TRBD2 covers 9 bases. With 3 bases clipped from V and 2 bases from J, the junction kept 7 bases outside the gene matches. The CDR3 has 16 residues. Germline assignment: CDR1 ENHRY and CDR2 SYGVKD. The CDR3 nucleotides are TGTGCCATCAGTGACCGGGCTAGCGGGGAACAAGAGACCCAGTACTTC. Translating gives CAISDRASGEQETQYF.

The CDR3 region has the DNA TGTGCCAGCAGTTACGGAGGGACCGGGGAGCTGTTTTTT. Its protein is CASSYGGTGELFF. J is TRBJ2-2 and V is TRBV6-5, with D possibly being TRBD2 (6 bases). Trimming took off 2 bases at V and 5 bases at J, with 6 bases between the two ends. Germline V gene sequence: CDR1 MNHEY, CDR2 SVGAGI. The CDR3 is 13 residues long.

The chain is built from TRBV6-5 and TRBJ1-5, with D perhaps matching TRBD1 (5 bases). Trimming removed 5 bases from V and 4 bases from J, with 12 bases in between. Germline CDR1 MNHEY, CDR2 SVGAGI. The CDR3 loop spans 14 amino acids. The CDR3 DNA follows: TGTGCCAGCAGTAGAGGTCGGGGGAATCAGCCCCAGCATTTT. This codes for CASSRGRGNQPQHF.

V is TRBV10-2 and J is TRBJ2-7; a weak D match, TRBD1 (6 bases). The V end lost 7 bases, the J end lost 5 bases, and 15 bases lay between the germline ends. Germline loops: CDR1 WSHSY, CDR2 SAAADI. CDR3 length: 13 residues. CDR3 nucleotide sequence: TGCGCCAGCAACCTCCCAGGGGCGGACGAGCAGTACTTC. It encodes CASNLPGADEQYF.

The V call is TRBV30, the J call TRBJ2-1; D remains unclear. V was cut by 0 bases and J by 6 bases, with 18 bases left in between. The CDR3 extends over 16 amino acids. Germline CDR1 GTSNPN, CDR2 SVGIG (reference sequence). CDR3 bases: TGTGCCTGGAGTGTGTTCACTCTATCAATCGTCAATGAGCAGTTCTTC. It translates to CAWSVFTLSIVNEQFF. The entire variable domain, with the rest obtained from reference TRBV30 and TRBJ2-1, is as follows: SQTIHQWPATLVQPVGSPLSLECTVEGTSNPNLYWYRQAAGRGLQLLFYSVGIGQISSEVPQNLSASRPQDRQFILSSKKLLLSDSGFYLCAWSVFTLSIVNEQFFGPGTRLTVL.

The V gene is TRBV9, the J gene TRBJ2-5; 7 positions agree with TRBD2. Germline V lookup: CDR1 SGDLS, CDR2 YYNGEE. J gave up 0 bases and V 3 bases, and 23 bases lay outside the gene matches. The CDR3 is 21 residues long. For the CDR3, the DNA is TGTGCCAGCAGCGCTTCGCCCGGCGGGGGACGAACGACCCTGTACCAAGAGACCCAGTACTTC. It is translated as CASSASPGGGRTTLYQETQYF.

Comment on this clone: It is unclear where the CDR3 begins or ends on the DNA, so no DNA is shown, and the CDR3 is as TCRdb lists it. J is TRBJ2-7 and V is TRBV5-1; TRBD2 reflects the table's D call only, with no check against the DNA. Termini included, the CDR3 measures 13 amino acids. Looked up from germline, CDR1 is SGHRS and CDR2 is YFSETQ. The CDR3 here is CASSLEWGNGSRV.

The chain recombines TRBV27 with TRBJ2-1, with D unresolved. The CDR3 runs to 15 residues. Per germline, CDR1 MNHEY and CDR2 SMNVEV (reference sequence). V lost 8 bases and J lost 2, with 16 bases in between. The chain's CDR3 is CASPKRHLAYNEQFF. The CDR3 bases are TGTGCCAGCCCGAAAAGACACTTAGCCTACAATGAGCAGTTCTTC.

The rearrangement links TRBV18 to TRBJ1-1, with 7 bases matching TRBD1. The V gene end was trimmed by 3 bases and the J gene end by 6 bases; junction bases not matched to a gene: 10. CDR1 is KGHSH and CDR2 is LQKENI in the germline V gene. The length of the CDR3 is 15 residues. The CDR3 nucleotides read TGTGCCAGCTCACCGCGGACAGGTTTGTTGGCTGAAGCTTTCTTT. Translated: CASSPRTGLLAEAFF.

V usage is TRBV4-1 and J usage is TRBJ2-1, with D maybe TRBD2 (6 bases). The CDR3 sequence is 13 residues long. V lost 5 bases to trimming and J lost 7 bases, with 12 bases between them. The germline CDR1 and CDR2 sequences are MGHRA and YSYEKL. CDR3: CASSWGTGNEQFF. DNA for the CDR3: TGCGCCAGCAGCTGGGGGACTGGGAATGAGCAGTTCTTC.

The rearrangement uses TRBV7-9 and TRBJ1-4, with TRBD1 as a possible D gene (6 bases). Trimming took off 5 bases at V and 7 bases at J, with 14 bases between the two ends. CDR1 and CDR2 (germline): SEHNR, FQNEAQ (reference sequence). The CDR3 is 14 residues long. As DNA, the CDR3 is TGTGCCAGCAGCCGGAACAGGGTTGGTGAAAAACTGTTTTTT. This sequence encodes CASSRNRVGEKLFF.

This chain links TRBV5-1 with TRBJ2-2, with a possible D match to TRBD2 (6 bases). The germline V gene has CDR1 SGHRS and CDR2 YFSETQ. The CDR3 is made up of 16 amino acids. The V end lost 0 bases, the J end lost 3 bases, and 12 bases lay between the germline ends. The CDR3 protein is CASSLAGGIYTGELFF. The CDR3, as DNA: TGCGCCAGCAGCTTGGCCGGAGGGATCTACACCGGGGAGCTGTTTTTT. The whole variable domain, remainder taken from reference TRBV5-1 and TRBJ2-2, is KAGVTQTPRYLIKTRGQQVTLSCSPISGHRSVSWYQQTPGQGLQFLFEYFSETQRNKGNFPGRFSGRQFSNSRSEMNVSTLELGDSALYLCASSLAGGIYTGELFFGEGSRLTVL.

This chain connects TRBV5-5 to TRBJ1-2, with D unclear. V was clipped by 0 bases and J by 2 bases, with 11 bases between them. The CDR3 contains 15 residues. CDR1 and CDR2 from the germline V gene are SGHKS and YYEKEE (reference sequence). For the CDR3, the DNA is TGTGCCAGCAGCTTGGCAGCCCTAGCGAACTATGGCTACACCTTC. Amino acids: CASSLAALANYGYTF.

The chain joins TRBV19 to TRBJ2-5; 8 positions agree with TRBD2. V lost 4 bases to trimming and J lost 5 bases; unmatched junction nucleotides: 12. Germline V gives CDR1 LNHDA, CDR2 SQIVND (reference sequence). The CDR3 has 16 residues. CDR3 DNA: TGTGCCAGTAGTACGGGAGGGGGAGTCGGTTCGGAGACCCAGTACTTC. It is translated as CASSTGGGVGSETQYF.

V and J are TRBV5-6 and TRBJ1-6, with 9 nucleotides matching TRBD1. The CDR3 covers 15 residues. In germline, CDR1 is SGHDT, CDR2 YYEEEE. The V and J ends lost 0 bases and 8 bases, in that order; junction bases with no gene match: 3. CDR3 sequence reads: CASSLEGTGYSPLHF. For the CDR3, the DNA is TGTGCCAGCAGCTTGGAAGGGACAGGGTATTCACCCCTCCACTTT.

This chain joins TRBV7-8 and TRBJ2-3, with D tentatively TRBD1 (6 bases). The CDR3 covers 13 residues. V was pared by 5 bases and J by 4 bases, with 10 bases between. Per the germline V gene, CDR1 is SGHVS and CDR2 is FQNEAQ. The CDR3 protein is CASSQGPADTQYF. DNA for the CDR3: TGTGCCAGCAGCCAGGGGCCCGCAGATACGCAGTATTTT.

The CDR3, as DNA: TGTGCCAGCAGCTTTGCAGGACAGGGCAACACTGAAGCTTTCTTT. Translation: CASSFAGQGNTEAFF. This chain joins TRBV11-3 and TRBJ1-1, with 8 bases identical to TRBD1. The CDR3 consists of 15 residues. CDR1 is SGHNT, CDR2 YENEEA, per germline. With V trimmed by 3 bases and J by 2 bases, 5 bases remained unmatched.

V usage is TRBV5-5 and J usage is TRBJ2-7; 7 nucleotides line up with TRBD2. CDR3 length: 17 amino acids. V lost 0 bases to trimming and J lost 1 base; unmatched junction nucleotides: 10. Germline V lookup: CDR1 SGHKS, CDR2 YYEKEE (reference sequence). CDR3 DNA: TGTGCCAGCAGCTTGGGGTCGGGAGGCGGACTTTCCTACGAGCAGTACTTC. Amino acid sequence: CASSLGSGGGLSYEQYF.

This chain uses TRBV11-3 with TRBJ1-2; possible D gene TRBD1, 6 bases. Trimming shortened V by 4 bases and J by 4 bases, and 19 bases separated the two germline ends. The V gene's germline CDR1 is SGHNT and CDR2 YENEEA. The CDR3 is made up of 16 amino acids. CDR3 sequence (DNA): TGTGCCAGCAGCTCGGGAACAGGGCCCCCATTCTATGGCTACACCTTC. This codes for CASSSGTGPPFYGYTF. The full variable domain, rest sourced from reference TRBV11-3 and TRBJ1-2, is EAGVVQSPRYKIIEKKQPVAFWCNPISGHNTLYWYLQNLGQGPELLIRYENEEAVDDSQLPKDRFSAERLKGVDSTLKIQPAELGDSAVYLCASSSGTGPPFYGYTFGSGTRLTVV.

V gene TRBV5-5 combines with J gene TRBJ1-4; 7 nucleotides align to TRBD1. Trimming cost V 4 bases and J 5 bases; bases outside gene matches: 2. CDR3 size: 13 residues. In germline, CDR1 is SGHKS, CDR2 YYEKEE (reference sequence). The CDR3 nucleotides are TGTGCCAGCAGCGGCAGGGGGAATGAAAAACTGTTTTTT. Translating it yields CASSGRGNEKLFF.

This chain connects TRBV29-1 to TRBJ2-3; TRBD2 aligns across 9 bases. After removal of 7 bases from V and 3 bases from J, the junction contained 23 bases not matched to a gene. CDR3 length: 19 residues. CDR1 is SQVTM, CDR2 ANQGSEA, per germline. As DNA, the CDR3 is TGCAGCGCGAAAGGTCGGCCCCCCCAGACTAGCGGTGAGACAGATACGCAGTATTTT. This codes for CSAKGRPPQTSGETDTQYF.

V gene TRBV4-2 combines with J gene TRBJ2-1; TRBD1 matches at 7 bases. Germline V lookup: CDR1 LGHNA, CDR2 YNFKEQ. The CDR3 is 16 residues long. Losses at the gene ends were 0 bases for V and 0 bases for J; bases not matched to a gene: 2. CDR3 DNA sequence: TGTGCCAGCAGCCAAGAGGACAGGAGCTCCTACAATGAGCAGTTCTTC. The encoded protein is CASSQEDRSSYNEQFF.

The V gene is TRBV7-9, the J gene TRBJ1-2; tentatively, D is TRBD1 (5 bases). Germline CDR1 and CDR2: SEHNR and FQNEAQ (reference sequence). V was cut by 5 bases and J by 2 bases, with 18 bases left in between. CDR3 length equals 16 residues. Here the CDR3 reads CASSTLTANHNYGYTF. The CDR3 DNA is TGTGCCAGCAGCACACTGACAGCGAACCACAACTATGGCTACACCTTC.

The V gene is TRBV11-2, the J gene TRBJ2-1; 9 positions match TRBD2. V lost 4 bases and J lost 4; bases outside the gene matches: 5. CDR1 is SGHAT and CDR2 is FQNNGV in the germline V gene. The CDR3 runs to 15 residues. The chain's CDR3 is CASSSLAGRYNEQFF. CDR3 DNA sequence: TGTGCCAGCAGCTCCCTAGCGGGGAGATACAATGAGCAGTTCTTC.